These 10 T cell receptor beta chains share one sample of origin, sequenced in a study of cytomegalovirus exposure and HLA in healthy donors. Primers included in the PCR were 60 Vbeta and 13 Jbeta primers. Produced via immunoSEQ multiplex PCR; TCRdb's table is partial and in-frame only. In the table there are under 250,000 clones, approximately 81% of which are singletons. The sequencing input was PBMCs. Every receptor here comes from a woman aged 55 to 70 in good health and CMV-seropositive.

CDR3 bases: TGTGCCAGCAGCCCCGGACTAGAAGGTTACAATGAGCAGTTCTTC. Translated, it gives CASSPGLEGYNEQFF. The V gene is TRBV11-3, the J gene TRBJ2-1, with 7 bases lining up with TRBD2. The V gene's germline CDR1 is SGHNT and CDR2 YENEEA. This CDR3 spans 15 amino acids. Trimming at V came to 5 bases and at J to 4 bases, leaving 8 bases not matched to a gene. The full variable domain, completed using reference TRBV11-3 and TRBJ2-1, is EAGVVQSPRYKIIEKKQPVAFWCNPISGHNTLYWYLQNLGQGPELLIRYENEEAVDDSQLPKDRFSAERLKGVDSTLKIQPAELGDSAVYLCASSPGLEGYNEQFFGPGTRLTVL.

The chain recombines TRBV27 with TRBJ2-7; D may be TRBD1 (5 bases). The V gene lost 8 bases and the J gene lost 4 bases, with 24 bases spanning the gap. Germline CDR1 and CDR2: MNHEY and SMNVEV (reference sequence). This CDR3 contains 16 residues. This CDR3 is CASHPLSAQGSYEQYF. CDR3 bases: TGTGCCAGCCACCCCTTGTCCGCGCAGGGAAGTTACGAGCAGTACTTC.

The rearrangement uses TRBV5-6 and TRBJ1-2, with 7 bases identical to TRBD1. CDR1 is SGHDT and CDR2 is YYEEEE in the germline V gene. Trimming cost V 2 bases and J 4 bases; bases outside gene matches: 5. There are 14 residues in the CDR3. CDR3 coding DNA: TGTGCCAGCAGCTTAAACAGGGGAGTCTATGGCTACACCTTC. Translated, it gives CASSLNRGVYGYTF.

V gene TRBV18 combines with J gene TRBJ2-5, with a tentative D call TRBD2 (5 bases). The CDR3 totals 13 residues. The germline V gene has CDR1 KGHSH and CDR2 LQKENI. Trimming pared 0 bases from V and 7 bases from J, leaving 9 bases between. For the CDR3, the DNA is TGTGCCAGCTCACCACCGGGAGCCCGGACCCAGTACTTC. Translating gives CASSPPGARTQYF.

The V gene is TRBV5-1, the J gene TRBJ1-5; 7 nucleotides align to TRBD1. Germline V CDR1 and CDR2: SGHRS, YFSETQ. This CDR3 comprises 16 residues. The J segment lost 0 bases and the V segment lost 3 bases, leaving 6 bases of the junction unmatched. This CDR3 reads CASSCRDSHSNQPQHF. CDR3 bases: TGCGCCAGCAGCTGCCGGGACAGTCATAGCAATCAGCCCCAGCATTTT.

V is TRBV19 and J is TRBJ1-5, with D tentatively TRBD1 (5 bases). Looked up from germline, CDR1 is LNHDA and CDR2 is SQIVND (reference sequence). There are 14 residues in the CDR3. V lost 3 bases and J 5 bases, leaving 11 bases between the germline ends. CDR3 loop: CASSMGLGHQPQHF. The CDR3 nucleotides are TGTGCCAGTAGTATGGGGTTGGGGCATCAGCCCCAGCATTTT.

The CDR3 protein is CASRPLDRPRETQYF. CDR3 bases: TGTGCCAGCAGGCCCCTCGACAGGCCCAGGGAGACCCAGTACTTC. V and J are TRBV28 and TRBJ2-5, with a weak D call TRBD1 (6 bases). The V gene lost 6 bases and the J gene lost 5 bases, with 19 bases spanning the gap. Germline CDR1 reads MDHEN; CDR2 reads SYDVKM. There are 15 residues in the CDR3.

The V and J genes are TRBV13 and TRBJ1-3; 8 bases line up with TRBD1. Germline CDR1 reads PRHDT; CDR2 reads FYEKMQ (reference sequence). Losses at the gene ends were 1 base for V and 3 bases for J; bases not matched to a gene: 2. The CDR3 loop spans 15 amino acids. CDR3 sequence: CASSLVDRVGNTIYF. CDR3 DNA: TGTGCCAGCAGCTTAGTGGACAGGGTTGGAAACACCATATATTTT.

The chain carries TRBV29-1 and TRBJ1-1; TRBD1 aligns across 11 bases. CDR3 length: 16 amino acids. Germline lookup yields CDR1 SQVTM and CDR2 ANQGSEA. V lost 8 bases to trimming and J lost 0 bases; unmatched junction nucleotides: 11. DNA of the CDR3: TGCAGCACCACCGGGACAGGGGGGACCATGAACACTGAAGCTTTCTTT. It encodes CSTTGTGGTMNTEAFF.

This rearrangement joins TRBV27 to TRBJ2-2; 12 bases fit TRBD2. Germline values: CDR1 MNHEY, CDR2 SMNVEV (reference sequence). V trimming: 8 bases; J trimming: 3 bases; junction bases outside the gene matches: 4. The length of the CDR3 is 15 residues. CDR3 sequence: CASRLAGAHTGELFF. CDR3 sequence (DNA): TGTGCCAGCCGACTAGCGGGAGCCCACACCGGGGAGCTGTTTTTT.